Below, one TCR beta chain is given with its context. The target antigen is unknown. This sample is part of a study of cytomegalovirus exposure and HLA in healthy donors. Study observations and caveats: Near-uniform donor sequencing depth was presumed by presence/absence analyses. The classifier reportedly diagnosed cytomegalovirus status with high sensitivity and specificity.

With 1 base removed from V and 4 bases from J, the gap between germline ends came to 10 bases. Germline CDR1 reads MRHNA; CDR2 reads SNTAGT. The CDR3 consists of 14 residues. The PCR had 60 Vbeta and 13 Jbeta primers. The assay was immunoSEQ multiplex PCR, and TCRdb's table has in-frame clones only and misses some. Of about 110,000 clones listed, 82% are singletons. The origin of this receptor is a man aged 25 to 45 in good health and CMV-seropositive. Sequencing was carried out using PBMCs. The chain carries TRBV6-4 and TRBJ1-1, with D uncertain. CDR3 region: CASSDWSRGTEAFF. The CDR3, as DNA: TGTGCCAGCAGTGACTGGAGTCGAGGCACTGAAGCTTTCTTT.